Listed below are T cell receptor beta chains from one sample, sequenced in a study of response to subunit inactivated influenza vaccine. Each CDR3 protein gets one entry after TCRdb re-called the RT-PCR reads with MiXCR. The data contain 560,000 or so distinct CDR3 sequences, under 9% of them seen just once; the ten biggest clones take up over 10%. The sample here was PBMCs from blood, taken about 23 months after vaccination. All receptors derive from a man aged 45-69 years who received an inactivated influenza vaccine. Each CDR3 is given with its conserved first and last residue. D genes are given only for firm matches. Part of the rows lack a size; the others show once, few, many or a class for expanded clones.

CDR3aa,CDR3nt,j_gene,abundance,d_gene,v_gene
CASSLSTFTYEQYF,TGTGCCAGCAGTTTATCGACGTTTACCTACGAGCAGTACTTC,TRBJ2-7,NA,NA,TRBV12-3/TRBV12-4
CASSYGRLADYEQYF,TGTGCCAGCAGTTACGGGAGACTAGCGGACTACGAGCAGTACTTC,TRBJ2-7,many,TRBD2,TRBV6-2/TRBV6-3
CACTRAVGGYTF,TGTGCCTGCACACGGGCCGTGGGGGGCTACACCTTC,TRBJ1-2,NA,NA,TRBV6-2/TRBV6-3
CASSREPEGTEAFF,TGTGCCAGCAGTAGAGAGCCGGAAGGTACTGAAGCTTTCTTT,TRBJ1-1,NA,NA,TRBV9
CASSREGQGARGSGYTF,TGTGCCAGCAGCCGCGAGGGACAGGGGGCTCGGGGCTCTGGCTACACCTTC,TRBJ1-2,many,TRBD1,TRBV5-4
CASSLAPRSGGNSSYNEQFF,TGCGCCAGCAGCTTGGCTCCTAGGAGCGGCGGAAACAGCTCCTACAATGAGCAGTTCTTC,TRBJ2-1,few,NA,TRBV5-1
CASSRMLETQYF,TGTGCCAGCAGCCGTATGTTGGAGACCCAGTACTTC,TRBJ2-5,few,NA,TRBV7-6
CASSPWGGLTSGNTGELFF,TGTGCCAGCAGCCCGTGGGGTGGGTTGACTAGCGGGAACACCGGGGAGCTGTTTTTT,TRBJ2-2,few,TRBD2,TRBV11-2
CASSMAQGNEQYF,TGTGCCAGTAGTATGGCCCAGGGTAACGAGCAGTACTTC,TRBJ2-7,few,NA,TRBV19
CSASSGLAGETQYF,TGCAGTGCTTCATCTGGACTAGCGGGGGAGACCCAGTACTTC,TRBJ2-5,few,TRBD2,TRBV20-1
CAIKMAGGETQYF,TGTGCCATCAAAATGGCGGGGGGCGAGACCCAGTACTTC,TRBJ2-5,NA,TRBD2,TRBV10-3
CASSLTASTDTQYF,TGTGCCAGCAGCTTAACGGCTAGCACAGATACGCAGTATTTT,TRBJ2-3,many,NA,TRBV7-2
CASLGGGRYNEQFF,TGTGCCAGCTTAGGGGGAGGGCGGTACAATGAGCAGTTCTTC,TRBJ2-1,few,NA,TRBV28
CASSHSLYGYTF,TGTGCCAGCAGCCACAGTCTATATGGCTACACCTTC,TRBJ1-2,many,NA,TRBV3-1
CSASRTSGLSGYEQYF,TGCAGTGCTAGCCGGACTAGCGGCTTAAGTGGGTACGAGCAGTACTTC,TRBJ2-7,few,TRBD2,TRBV20-1
CSAPQTSVSFGEQYF,TGCAGTGCTCCTCAGACTAGCGTGAGTTTTGGCGAGCAGTACTTC,TRBJ2-7,NA,TRBD2,TRBV20-1
CAISEGLVYNEQFF,TGTGCCATCAGTGAGGGACTAGTCTACAATGAGCAGTTCTTC,TRBJ2-1,many,TRBD2,TRBV10-3
CASSLRRLDGYRNEQFF,TGTGCCAGCAGCTTAAGGAGACTAGATGGATATCGGAATGAGCAGTTCTTC,TRBJ2-1,NA,NA,TRBV7-9
CSAKGAGGGEKLFF,TGCAGTGCGAAGGGGGCAGGGGGCGGCGAAAAACTGTTTTTT,TRBJ1-4,NA,TRBD1,TRBV20-1
CASSFIQGLGSEQYF,TGTGCCAGCAGTTTTATACAGGGGCTGGGGAGCGAGCAGTACTTC,TRBJ2-7,NA,TRBD1,TRBV12-3/TRBV12-4
CASSILSGTTSTDTQYF,TGTGCCAGCAGTATACTATCCGGGACGACTAGCACAGATACGCAGTATTTT,TRBJ2-3,many,NA,TRBV28
CASSFGQPRVTGELFF,TGCGCCAGCAGCTTCGGTCAACCGCGAGTCACCGGGGAGCTGTTTTTT,TRBJ2-2,many,NA,TRBV5-1
CASSFGGPGPGELFF,TGTGCCAGCAGCTTTGGGGGCCCGGGCCCCGGGGAGCTGTTTTTT,TRBJ2-2,few,NA,TRBV5-6
CASSQVRHGELFF,TGCGCCAGCAGCCAAGTACGCCACGGGGAGCTGTTTTTT,TRBJ2-2,NA,NA,TRBV4-3
CASSPAPGQPTEAFF,TGCGCCAGCAGCCCGGCGCCGGGACAACCCACTGAAGCTTTCTTT,TRBJ1-1,many,NA,TRBV4-3
CSGQGREVSYEQYF,TGCAGTGGTCAAGGGCGGGAGGTCTCCTACGAGCAGTACTTC,TRBJ2-7,NA,TRBD2,TRBV20-1
CASSQDQTGGTQYF,TGTGCCAGCAGCCAAGATCAGACGGGGGGGACCCAGTACTTC,TRBJ2-5,few,TRBD2,TRBV3-1
CASCPDRGRNSPLHF,TGTGCCAGCTGCCCGGACAGGGGACGTAATTCACCCCTCCACTTT,TRBJ1-6,NA,TRBD1,TRBV12-3/TRBV12-4
CASSWDNKNIQYF,TGTGCCAGCAGTTGGGACAACAAAAACATTCAGTACTTC,TRBJ2-4,many,NA,TRBV12-3/TRBV12-4
CASSFPLSGSYEQYF,TGTGCCAGCAGTTTTCCCCTTAGCGGTTCCTACGAGCAGTACTTC,TRBJ2-7,many,NA,TRBV28
CASSQLLHDAGYTF,TGCGCCAGCAGCCAATTACTTCACGACGCTGGCTACACCTTC,TRBJ1-2,NA,NA,TRBV4-1
CAISNGYSMTSGRAPRLNEQFF,TGTGCCATCAGCAATGGATATTCTATGACTAGCGGGAGGGCTCCCCGCCTTAATGAGCAGTTCTTC,TRBJ2-1,many,TRBD2,TRBV10-3
CSARATSGGARFPGTDTQYF,TGCAGTGCTAGAGCCACTAGCGGGGGGGCAAGGTTTCCTGGCACAGATACGCAGTATTTT,TRBJ2-3,few,TRBD2,TRBV20-1
CASSWGRGHTGELFF,TGCGCCAGCAGTTGGGGTCGGGGTCACACCGGGGAGCTGTTTTTT,TRBJ2-2,many,NA,TRBV5-1
CASSSSLGYEQFF,TGTGCCAGCAGCTCGTCACTAGGCTATGAGCAGTTCTTC,TRBJ2-1,few,NA,TRBV11-2
CAWSGTVRTEAFF,TGTGCCTGGAGTGGGACAGTTCGTACTGAAGCTTTCTTT,TRBJ1-1,many,NA,TRBV30
CASSLPSAENTDTQYF,TGTGCCAGCAGTCTACCCTCTGCGGAGAACACAGATACGCAGTATTTT,TRBJ2-3,many,NA,TRBV28
CASSLSGVTQPQHF,TGTGCCAGCAGCTTAAGCGGGGTTACTCAGCCCCAGCATTTT,TRBJ1-5,NA,NA,TRBV7-2
CASSQDTQTQYF,TGCGCCAGCAGCCAAGATACCCAGACCCAGTACTTC,TRBJ2-5,many,NA,TRBV4-1
CASSYGPIRPGNTIYF,TGTGCCAGCAGTTACGGCCCTATCAGACCTGGAAACACCATATATTTT,TRBJ1-3,NA,NA,TRBV6-5
CASTLTLATGELFF,TGTGCCAGCACCCTGACCTTGGCCACCGGGGAGCTGTTTTTT,TRBJ2-2,many,NA,TRBV6-1
CSAAQGASDSPLHF,TGCAGTGCAGCTCAGGGGGCTTCCGATTCACCCCTCCACTTT,TRBJ1-6,many,TRBD1,TRBV20-1